Each of the 18 T cell receptor beta chains below was sequenced from the same sample in a study of blood T cells in healthy people across ages. Primed by a sample-barcoded 5' primer and a J-beta primer mix, a second PCR proceeded for 7 to 11 cycles. Each CDR3 protein is one row after TCRdb ran MiXCR on the 5' RACE reads. The table includes over a million distinct CDR3 sequences, less than 25% detected once. These records were also assigned to another study, of T cells of mothers and their children.

The sequenced sample consisted of blood. The receptors shown here come from a girl aged 2-15 years in good health.

This clonotype was seen only a few times. V is TRBV7-2 and J is TRBJ2-5, with D uncertain. The closer fit of TRBJ2-1 to the DNA end suggests the J call may be wrong. In germline, CDR1 is SGHTA, CDR2 FQGNSA. This CDR3 has 11 amino acids. CDR3 sequence: CASSWFNEQFF. CDR3 bases: TGTGCCAGCAGTTGGTTTAATGAGCAGTTCTTC.

The genes are TRBV4-3 and TRBJ2-7, with 10 bases fitting TRBD2. The CDR3 is made up of 19 amino acids. Trimming removed 0 bases from V and 0 bases from J; junction bases left unmatched: 11. In germline, CDR1 is LGHNA, CDR2 YSLEER. The CDR3, as DNA: TGCGCCAGCAGCCAAGAGACGATAGCGGGGGGCCCCAGCTCCTACGAGCAGTACTTC. This encodes CASSQETIAGGPSSYEQYF.

This chain links TRBV15 with TRBJ2-1; 13 bases map to TRBD2. The CDR3 contains 17 residues. V lost 5 bases to trimming and J lost 0 bases; unmatched junction nucleotides: 4. Germline CDR1 is LNHNV and CDR2 is YYDKDF (reference sequence). CDR3 amino acids: CATSARTSGSSYNEQFF. CDR3 nucleotides: TGTGCCACCAGCGCAAGGACTAGCGGGAGCTCCTACAATGAGCAGTTCTTC.

J is TRBJ2-7 and V is TRBV6-5, with D perhaps given as TRBD1 or TRBD2 (6 bases each). V was trimmed by 4 bases and J by 2 bases, leaving 15 bases between them. This CDR3 is built from 15 residues. The germline CDR1 and CDR2 sequences are MNHEY and SVGAGI. CDR3 sequence: CASSWGAGRTYEQYF. For the CDR3, the DNA is TGTGCCAGCAGTTGGGGGGCAGGGCGGACCTACGAGCAGTACTTC.

The genes are TRBV6-1 and TRBJ2-2; D call uncertain. The CDR3 extends over 17 amino acids. V lost 5 bases and J lost 4, with 20 bases in between. Germline lookup yields CDR1 MNHNS and CDR2 SASEGT. CDR3 bases: TGTGCCAGCAGTACCCAGCCTTGGAGCACAACCACCGGGGAGCTGTTTTTT. Translation gives CASSTQPWSTTTGELFF.

The chain links TRBV27 to TRBJ2-4; D call uncertain. This CDR3 has 15 residues. V shed 2 bases and J shed 3 bases, with 11 bases lying between them. Germline values: CDR1 MNHEY, CDR2 SMNVEV (reference sequence). This CDR3 is CASSLASNGKNIQYF. Here the CDR3 DNA reads TGTGCCAGCAGTTTAGCTAGTAATGGCAAAAACATTCAGTACTTC.

This clonotype came up a few times. V gene TRBV20-1 combines with J gene TRBJ1-1; D ambiguous. Germline V lookup: CDR1 DFQATT, CDR2 SNEGSKA (reference sequence). The CDR3 is made up of 11 amino acids. V was cut by 3 bases and J by 10 bases, with 12 bases left in between. The CDR3 DNA follows: TGCAGTGCTAGTAGGGAGAGCAGAGCTTTCTTT. Its translation is CSASRESRAFF.

This clonotype appeared a few times. V and J are TRBV29-1 and TRBJ1-4; D is unresolved. The CDR3 totals 11 residues. CDR1 is SQVTM and CDR2 is ANQGSEA in the germline V gene. The V and J ends lost 5 bases and 7 bases respectively, with 8 bases between them. The DNA for the CDR3 is TGCAGCGTTATAGGGTCTGAAAAACTGTTTTTT. Its translation: CSVIGSEKLFF.

This clonotype was detected only a few times. V is TRBV7-9 and J is TRBJ2-5, with 10 bases lining up with TRBD2. The J call is in doubt because the DNA end fits TRBJ2-1 better. Germline assignment: CDR1 SEHNR and CDR2 FQNEAQ (reference sequence). CDR3 length: 15 residues. The CDR3 sequence: CASSGTSGVEIEQFF. CDR3 bases: TGTGCCAGCAGCGGTACTAGCGGGGTGGAAATTGAGCAGTTCTTC.

The rearrangement uses TRBV29-1 and TRBJ2-7; TRBD2 aligns across 11 bases. This CDR3 region has 12 residues. The V gene's germline CDR1 is SQVTM and CDR2 ANQGSEA. The CDR3, as DNA: TGCACCCACGGAACTAGCGGGAGCGAGCAGTACTTC. Protein: CTHGTSGSEQYF.

V is TRBV20-1 and J is TRBJ1-1; D unresolved. Germline CDR1 DFQATT, CDR2 SNEGSKA (reference sequence). V was shortened by 3 bases and J by 5 bases, with 16 bases between the two germline ends. This CDR3 has 14 residues. CDR3 coding DNA: TGCAGTGCTAGGCCTCAGCCCTTGGGGACTGAAGCTTTCTTT. Translation gives CSARPQPLGTEAFF.

The gene calls are TRBV7-2 and TRBJ2-5, with 11 positions matching TRBD2. The J call could be wrong; TRBJ2-1 is a better fit for the DNA end. The CDR3 contains 17 residues. Germline loops: CDR1 SGHTA, CDR2 FQGNSA. The CDR3 loop reads CASSLASSSGRHNEQFF. The CDR3 DNA reads as TGTGCCAGCAGCTTGGCCTCCTCTAGCGGGAGGCACAATGAGCAGTTCTTC.

The chain employs TRBV10-3 and TRBJ2-5; 7 nucleotides line up with TRBD2. The end of the DNA fits TRBJ2-1 better, so the J call may be wrong. The CDR3 extends over 12 amino acids. The germline V gene encodes CDR1 ENHRY and CDR2 SYGVKD. The CDR3 sequence is CAISGAGDEQFF. The CDR3 DNA reads as TGTGCCATCAGTGGGGCGGGGGATGAGCAGTTCTTC.

This clonotype was seen once. This sequence joins TRBV29-1 and TRBJ2-1, with 7 bases aligning to TRBD2. There are 12 residues in the CDR3. CDR1 is SQVTM, CDR2 ANQGSEA, per germline. With V trimmed by 5 bases and J by 7 bases, 5 bases remained unmatched. The CDR3 protein is CSVRRRENEQFF. The CDR3 DNA is TGCAGCGTTAGGAGGCGGGAGAATGAGCAGTTCTTC.

The chain links TRBV7-9 to TRBJ2-5; D remains ambiguous. The DNA matches TRBJ2-1 better at its end, which makes the J call doubtful. CDR1 and CDR2 from the germline V gene are SEHNR and FQNEAQ (reference sequence). CDR3 length: 13 amino acids. The CDR3 is CASSPEDGNEQFF. The CDR3 bases are TGTGCCAGCAGCCCGGAAGACGGCAATGAGCAGTTCTTC.

This sequence joins TRBV19 and TRBJ2-5; D is undetermined. V was pared by 5 bases and J by 4 bases, with 17 bases between. The length of the CDR3 is 15 residues. Germline-derived CDR1 and CDR2 are LNHDA and SQIVND (reference sequence). CDR3 nucleotide sequence: TGTGCCAGTAGTTTCGACCCCCCGAGGAGAGAGACCCAGTACTTC. It is translated as CASSFDPPRRETQYF.

In its sample, this clonotype was seen a few times. V gene TRBV2 combines with J gene TRBJ2-5, with D possibly matching TRBD1 (5 bases). CDR1 and CDR2 (germline): SNHLY, FYNNEI. Trimming removed 6 bases at V and 0 bases at J, with 11 bases between. CDR3 length: 14 residues. This chain's CDR3 is CASRETEYQETQYF. The CDR3 DNA sequence: TGTGCCAGCAGGGAGACAGAGTACCAAGAGACCCAGTACTTC.

Note on this clonotype: Compared with germline, one end of the junction differs, possibly owing to a read error. The CDR3: CAGSLTRVLNEQFF. As DNA, the CDR3 is TGTGCCGGCAGCCTTACTAGGGTGCTCAATGAGCAGTTCTTC. This chain joins TRBV6-6 and TRBJ2-1; TRBD2 is a possible D gene (5 bases). CDR1 and CDR2 (germline): MNHNY, SVGAGI (reference sequence). This CDR3 comprises 14 residues.